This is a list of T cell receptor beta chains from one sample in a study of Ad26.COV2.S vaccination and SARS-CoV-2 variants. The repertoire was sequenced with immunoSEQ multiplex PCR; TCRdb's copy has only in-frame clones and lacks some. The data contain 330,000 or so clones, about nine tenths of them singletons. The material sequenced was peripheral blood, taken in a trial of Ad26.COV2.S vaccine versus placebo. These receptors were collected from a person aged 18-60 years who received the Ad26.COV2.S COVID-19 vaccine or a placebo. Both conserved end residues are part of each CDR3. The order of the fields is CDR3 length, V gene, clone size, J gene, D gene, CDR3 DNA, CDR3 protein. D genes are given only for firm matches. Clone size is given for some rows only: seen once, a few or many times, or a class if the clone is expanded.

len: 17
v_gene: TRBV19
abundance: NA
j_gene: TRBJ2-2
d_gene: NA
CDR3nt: TGTGCCAGTAGTATAGATGGGGGGGCCTGGAGGACCGGGGAGCTGTTTTTT
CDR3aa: CASSIDGGAWRTGELFF

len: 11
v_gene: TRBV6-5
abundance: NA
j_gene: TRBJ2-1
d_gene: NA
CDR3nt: TGTGCCAGCAGTTACGGCGATGAGCAGTTCTTC
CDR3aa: CASSYGDEQFF

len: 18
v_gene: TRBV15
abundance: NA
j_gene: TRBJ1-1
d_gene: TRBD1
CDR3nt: TGTGCCACCAGCAGGCGTAGACAGGGGGCCTCGTCGAACACTGAAGCTTTCTTT
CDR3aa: CATSRRRQGASSNTEAFF

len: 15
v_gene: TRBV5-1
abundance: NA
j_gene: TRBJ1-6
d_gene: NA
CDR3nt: TGCGCCAGCAGCTTGGCTTTCGGGAATAATTCACCCCTCCACTTT
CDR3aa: CASSLAFGNNSPLHF

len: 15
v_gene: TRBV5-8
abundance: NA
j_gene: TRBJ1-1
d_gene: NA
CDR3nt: TGTGCCAGCAGCTTGGGCGCGACGGTGAACACTGAAGCTTTCTTT
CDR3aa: CASSLGATVNTEAFF

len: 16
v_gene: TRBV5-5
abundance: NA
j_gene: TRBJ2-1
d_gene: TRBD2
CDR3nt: TGTGCCAGCAGCCTGGAGGGTGCGGCGGGAGGCAATGAGCAGTTCTTC
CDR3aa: CASSLEGAAGGNEQFF

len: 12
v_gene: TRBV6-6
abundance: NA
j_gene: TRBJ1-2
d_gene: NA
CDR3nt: TGTGCCAGCAGTTACCCCCCGGGAGGCTACACCTTC
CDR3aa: CASSYPPGGYTF

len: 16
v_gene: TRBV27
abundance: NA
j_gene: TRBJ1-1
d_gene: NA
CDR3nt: TGTGCCAGCAGTTTATCGGGATTCTCCATGAACACTGAAGCTTTCTTT
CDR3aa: CASSLSGFSMNTEAFF

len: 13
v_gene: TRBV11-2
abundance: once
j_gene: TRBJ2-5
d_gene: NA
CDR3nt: TGTGCCAGCAGCCCCCCAGTACGAGAGACCCAGTACTTC
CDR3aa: CASSPPVRETQYF

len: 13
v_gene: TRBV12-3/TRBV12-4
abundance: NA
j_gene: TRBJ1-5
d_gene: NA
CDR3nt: TGTGCCAGCAGTTTTTCAGGGGATCAGCCCCAGCATTTT
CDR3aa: CASSFSGDQPQHF

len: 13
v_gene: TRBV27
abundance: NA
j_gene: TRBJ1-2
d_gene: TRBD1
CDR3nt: TGTGCCAGCAGCCAGACAGGGCCCTATGGCTACACCTTC
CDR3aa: CASSQTGPYGYTF

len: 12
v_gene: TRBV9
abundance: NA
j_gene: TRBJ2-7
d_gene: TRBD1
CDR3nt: TGTGCCAGCAGCGTCGGGACAGCCGAGCAGTACTTC
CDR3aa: CASSVGTAEQYF

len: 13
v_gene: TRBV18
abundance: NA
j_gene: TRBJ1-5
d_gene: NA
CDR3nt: TGTGCCAGCTCACCAGGAGAAGGGGAGCCCCAGCATTTT
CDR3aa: CASSPGEGEPQHF

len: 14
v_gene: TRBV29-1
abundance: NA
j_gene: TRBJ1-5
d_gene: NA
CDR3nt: TGCAGCGTTGAATTGGGGCAGGATGATCAGCCCCAGCATTTT
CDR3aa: CSVELGQDDQPQHF

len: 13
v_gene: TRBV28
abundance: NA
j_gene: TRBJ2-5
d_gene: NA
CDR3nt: TGTGCCAGCAACCCGGTCGTGGTAGAGACCCAGTACTTC
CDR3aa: CASNPVVVETQYF

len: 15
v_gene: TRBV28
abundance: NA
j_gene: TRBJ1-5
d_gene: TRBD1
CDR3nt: TGTGCCAGCAGGCGACAGGGGGCTAGGAATCAGCCCCAGCATTTT
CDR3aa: CASRRQGARNQPQHF

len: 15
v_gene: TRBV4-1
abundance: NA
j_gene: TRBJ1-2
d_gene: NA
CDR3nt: TGCGCCAGCAGCCAAGATACACAGGGTGTCTATGGCTACACCTTC
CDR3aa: CASSQDTQGVYGYTF